This TCR beta chain derives from a study of blood T cell repertoires in COVID-19. V was shortened by 4 bases and J by 3 bases, with 16 bases between the two germline ends. This CDR3 has 14 residues. Germline V gene data show CDR1 as SQVTM and CDR2 as ANQGSEA. TCRdb's table, derived via immunoSEQ multiplex PCR, lists solely in-frame clones and lacks some. The sample contains around 250,000 clones, approximately 83% of which appear only once. Sequencing was carried out using PBMCs or T cells enriched from blood (not recorded which). The origin of this receptor is a woman aged 45 to 65 who had recovered from COVID-19. The V call is TRBV29-1, the J call TRBJ2-7; D might be TRBD1 (5 bases). The CDR3: CSVVGLQGNYEQYF. In nucleotides, the CDR3 is TGCAGCGTTGTCGGGCTCCAGGGAAACTACGAGCAGTACTTC.